A selection of T cell receptor beta chains follows, all from one sample in a study of pediatric ulcerative colitis. Assay: immunoSEQ multiplex PCR; the TCRdb copy retains only in-frame clones and omits some. The repertoire holds roughly 54,000 clones, with over 80% as singletons. The sample was blood. The receptors were sampled from a boy between 5 and 17 years old who was a control in a study of pediatric ulcerative colitis. The CDR3 runs from the conserved cysteine through the conserved F or W. D genes are given only for firm matches.

D gene	V gene	J gene	CDR3 protein	CDR3 DNA
.	TRBV11-2	TRBJ2-5	CASSLESGPLGGHLQETQYF	TGTGCCAGCAGCTTAGAATCCGGTCCCCTGGGGGGGCATCTCCAAGAGACCCAGTACTTC
TRBD1	TRBV4-1	TRBJ2-4	CASSRDRGEIAKNIQYF	TGCGCCAGCAGCCGGGACAGGGGCGAGATAGCCAAAAACATTCAGTACTTC
.	TRBV15	TRBJ1-1	CATSILDTEAFF	TGTGCCACCAGCATTCTGGACACTGAAGCTTTCTTT
TRBD2	TRBV6-5	TRBJ2-1	CASSLAGGAYNEQFF	TGTGCCAGCAGTTTAGCGGGGGGGGCTTACAATGAGCAGTTCTTC
.	TRBV5-1	TRBJ2-3	CASSGGTADTQYF	TGCGCCAGCAGCGGAGGGACAGCAGATACGCAGTATTTT
TRBD1	TRBV5-1	TRBJ2-2	CASSLAGTGADTGELFF	TGCGCCAGCAGCTTGGCCGGGACAGGGGCCGACACCGGGGAGCTGTTTTTT
.	TRBV2	TRBJ1-1	CASSDIEETEAFF	TGTGCCAGCAGCGACATAGAGGAGACTGAAGCTTTCTTT
.	TRBV28	TRBJ2-6	CASSLLSSGANVLTF	TGTGCCAGCAGTTTATTAAGCTCTGGGGCCAACGTCCTGACTTTC
.	TRBV5-1	TRBJ2-5	CASSDSGTPGETQYF	TGCGCCAGCAGCGATAGCGGCACACCGGGAGAGACCCAGTACTTC
TRBD1	TRBV19	TRBJ1-2	CASRGQPRANYGYTF	TGTGCCAGCCGGGGACAGCCGAGAGCTAACTATGGCTACACCTTC
.	TRBV6-5	TRBJ2-2	CASRERGRITGELFF	TGTGCCAGCAGAGAAAGGGGGAGGATCACCGGGGAGCTGTTTTTT